These T cell receptor beta chains were read from a single sample in a study of radiotherapy plus CTLA-4 blockade in lung cancer. Produced via immunoSEQ multiplex PCR; TCRdb's table is partial and in-frame only. The sample consists of 90,000 to 100,000 clones, roughly 74% of them appearing once. The source material was peripheral blood, sampled from a patient treated with radiotherapy plus ipilimumab. These receptors came from a human donor with non-small cell lung cancer who had a partial response to radiotherapy plus ipilimumab. Some clones in this sample may be carry-over from other donors' samples. Each CDR3 is given with its conserved first and last residue. The D gene is left open where the match is weak. Rows give clone size only sometimes, using once, few, many, or a class for an expanded clone.

TRBJ2-1,.,.,TRBV14,CASSQEGATGGSFNEQFF,TGTGCCAGCAGCCAAGAAGGCGCCACTGGGGGGTCCTTCAATGAGCAGTTCTTC
TRBJ1-5,.,.,TRBV18,CASSSQGSNQPQHF,TGTGCCAGCTCATCGCAGGGTAGCAATCAGCCCCAGCATTTT
TRBJ1-5,TRBD1,.,TRBV5-8,CASSWGGQGKQPQHF,TGTGCCAGCAGCTGGGGTGGACAGGGGAAGCAGCCCCAGCATTTT
TRBJ2-7,TRBD2,.,TRBV28,CASSPGTTSRYEQYF,TGTGCCAGCAGCCCCGGGACTACCTCCCGCTACGAGCAGTACTTC
TRBJ2-3,.,.,TRBV7-9,CASPDTQYF,TGTGCCAGCCCGGATACGCAGTATTTT
TRBJ2-2,TRBD2,.,TRBV6-6,CASSPTSGRNTGELFF,TGTGCCAGCAGTCCTACTAGCGGGAGGAACACCGGGGAGCTGTTTTTT
TRBJ2-7,.,.,TRBV28,CASSFPTSSLGGRLLSYEQYF,TGTGCCAGCAGTTTCCCCACCTCCTCTCTAGGTGGGAGGCTTCTCTCCTACGAGCAGTACTTC
TRBJ2-7,TRBD1,.,TRBV19,CASSIGQGTHEQYF,TGTGCCAGTAGTATCGGACAGGGTACCCACGAGCAGTACTTC
TRBJ2-2,.,.,TRBV7-3,CASSPWEPGELFF,TGTGCCAGCAGCCCTTGGGAGCCCGGGGAGCTGTTTTTT
TRBJ2-1,TRBD2,.,TRBV5-5,CASSFRPSGENNEQFF,TGTGCCAGCAGCTTTCGCCCTAGCGGGGAAAACAATGAGCAGTTCTTC
TRBJ1-2,.,.,TRBV10-3,CAIRAREGYGYTF,TGTGCCATCAGGGCGAGGGAAGGCTATGGCTACACCTTC
TRBJ2-5,.,once,TRBV7-3,CASSLSPQGSETQYF,TGTGCCAGCAGCTTATCCCCGCAGGGTTCAGAGACCCAGTACTTC
TRBJ2-1,TRBD2,.,TRBV27,CASSKLAVSYNEQFF,TGTGCCAGCAGTAAACTAGCGGTTTCCTACAATGAGCAGTTCTTC
TRBJ2-7,TRBD2,.,TRBV11-2,CASSLGGRTAYEQYF,TGTGCCAGCAGCTTAGGCGGGAGGACCGCCTACGAGCAGTACTTC
TRBJ2-5,.,.,TRBV30,CAWSYQETQYF,TGTGCCTGGTCGTACCAAGAGACCCAGTACTTC
TRBJ1-5,.,.,TRBV6-5,CASREPNQPQHF,TGTGCCAGCAGAGAGCCCAATCAGCCCCAGCATTTT
TRBJ2-7,TRBD1,once,TRBV6-1,CASSERSPRDRRPYEQYF,TGTGCCAGCAGTGAACGGTCACCCCGGGACAGGCGCCCCTACGAGCAGTACTTC
TRBJ2-7,TRBD1,.,TRBV28,CASSPEGGAVTYEQYF,TGTGCCAGCAGTCCAGAAGGGGGCGCCGTTACCTACGAGCAGTACTTC
TRBJ1-4,.,once,TRBV7-2,CASSRTALNEKLFF,TGTGCCAGCAGCCGGACAGCTCTTAATGAAAAACTGTTTTTT
TRBJ1-1,TRBD1,.,TRBV6-6,CASSHRQGTEAFF,TGTGCCAGCAGTCACCGACAGGGCACTGAAGCTTTCTTT